These 10 T cell receptor beta chains were sequenced from one sample in a study of cytomegalovirus exposure and HLA in healthy donors. Amplification used 60 Vbeta primers and 13 Jbeta primers. Data came from immunoSEQ multiplex PCR; TCRdb stores just in-frame clones and leaves some out. The sample has about 150,000 clones, over 65% seen once. Sequencing was done on a sample of PBMCs. The receptors come from a middle-aged man in good health and CMV-seropositive.

The chain carries TRBV7-6 and TRBJ2-1; D unclear. V lost 0 bases and J lost 0, with 9 bases in between. The germline gives CDR1 SGHVS, CDR2 FNYEAQ. This CDR3 spans 16 amino acids. The CDR3 here is CASSLAQSSSYNEQFF. For the CDR3, the DNA is TGTGCCAGCAGCTTAGCGCAATCCAGCTCCTACAATGAGCAGTTCTTC. Drawing the rest from reference TRBV7-6 and TRBJ2-1, the complete variable domain is GAGVSQSPRYKVTKRGQDVALRCDPISGHVSLYWYRQALGQGPEFLTYFNYEAQQDKSGLPNDRFSAERPEGSISTLTIQRTEQRDSAMYRCASSLAQSSSYNEQFFGPGTRLTVL.

The chain carries TRBV19 and TRBJ2-7; 7 bases agree with TRBD2. Per germline, CDR1 LNHDA and CDR2 SQIVND (reference sequence). J was trimmed by 10 bases and V by 3 bases; bases with no gene match: 9. The CDR3 covers 13 residues. The CDR3 is CASSIRGGSDQYF. The CDR3 nucleotides are TGTGCCAGTAGTATCAGAGGCGGGAGCGACCAGTACTTC. Using reference TRBV19 and TRBJ2-7 for the parts outside the CDR3, the full variable domain is DGGITQSPKYLFRKEGQNVTLSCEQNLNHDAMYWYRQDPGQGLRLIYYSQIVNDFQKGDIAEGYSVSREKKESFPLTVTSAQKNPTAFYLCASSIRGGSDQYFGPGTRLTVT.

The genes are TRBV19 and TRBJ2-2; D is perhaps TRBD1 (5 bases). V gave up 3 bases and J gave up 6 bases, with 32 bases separating them. The length of the CDR3 is 21 residues. Germline values: CDR1 LNHDA, CDR2 SQIVND (reference sequence). The CDR3 reads CASSIGPGNLFNLPRAGELFF. CDR3 bases: TGTGCCAGTAGTATTGGCCCAGGGAATCTCTTCAACCTCCCTAGGGCCGGGGAGCTGTTTTTT.

V usage is TRBV28 and J usage is TRBJ2-5, with a tentative D call TRBD2 (6 bases). In germline, CDR1 is MDHEN, CDR2 SYDVKM. Trimming shortened V by 8 bases and J by 2 bases, and 15 bases separated the two germline ends. The CDR3 has 14 amino acids. Here the CDR3 reads CASLRNSGQETQYF. For the CDR3, the DNA is TGTGCCAGCCTCAGGAATAGCGGTCAAGAGACCCAGTACTTC.

V is TRBV11-2 and J is TRBJ2-7; D is possibly TRBD2 (5 bases). The germline V and J ends were trimmed by 4 bases and 9 bases, with 19 bases remaining between them. CDR3 size: 14 residues. CDR1 is SGHAT, CDR2 FQNNGV, per germline. DNA for the CDR3: TGTGCCAGCAGCTCCCGGGTGAAGAGGGCCGTGCAGTACTTC. Translating gives CASSSRVKRAVQYF.

This clone has more than one count but fewer than ten. V is TRBV4-1 and J is TRBJ2-4, with unresolved D. V was pared by 0 bases and J by 10 bases, with 10 bases between. CDR1 is MGHRA, CDR2 YSYEKL, per germline. The CDR3 contains 13 residues. The CDR3: CASSQDEAGIQYF. In nucleotides, the CDR3 is TGCGCCAGCAGCCAAGATGAGGCCGGAATTCAGTACTTC.

The V call is TRBV28, the J call TRBJ1-5, with D unclear. There are 13 residues in the CDR3. CDR1 and CDR2 from the germline V gene are MDHEN and SYDVKM. V was trimmed by 3 bases and J by 4 bases, leaving 7 bases between them. CDR3 sequence (DNA): TGTGCCAGCAGTTTCCCCAGTAATCAGCCCCAGCATTTT. Its translation: CASSFPSNQPQHF.

The chain has TRBV11-3 and TRBJ2-1; D gene ambiguous. Per germline, CDR1 SGHNT and CDR2 YENEEA. This CDR3 is built from 14 residues. Trimming removed 2 bases from V and 3 bases from J, with 8 bases in between. The DNA for the CDR3 is TGTGCCAGCAGCTTATCGCAGATCTACAATGAGCAGTTCTTC. Its protein product is CASSLSQIYNEQFF.

The rearrangement uses TRBV5-1 and TRBJ1-1; no definite D call. The CDR3 runs to 14 residues. Trimming took off 3 bases at V and 1 base at J, with 10 bases between the two ends. Germline values: CDR1 SGHRS, CDR2 YFSETQ. CDR3 sequence: CASSSQVENTEAFF. The CDR3 nucleotides read TGCGCCAGCAGCTCGCAGGTGGAGAACACTGAAGCTTTCTTT. The full variable domain, its missing parts supplied by reference TRBV5-1 and TRBJ1-1, is KAGVTQTPRYLIKTRGQQVTLSCSPISGHRSVSWYQQTPGQGLQFLFEYFSETQRNKGNFPGRFSGRQFSNSRSEMNVSTLELGDSALYLCASSSQVENTEAFFGQGTRLTVV.

This clone was picked up a small number of times. CDR3 sequence: CASSQEAGARKETQYF. The CDR3 DNA reads TGTGCCAGCAGCCAAGAAGCGGGAGCTCGAAAAGAGACCCAGTACTTC. The J gene is TRBJ2-5, the V gene TRBV4-2; 8 nucleotides agree with TRBD2. The CDR3 length is 16 residues. J lost 3 bases, V lost 0 bases, and 6 bases had no gene match. Germline assignment: CDR1 LGHNA and CDR2 YNFKEQ.